The clone carrying this T cell receptor (beta chain) was recorded only once. The data derive from a study of blood T cell repertoires in COVID-19. Looking at the study overall: Sources were T cells, B-cell-depleted T cells, or PBMCs; the material itself was cDNA or gDNA.

This CDR3 has 15 amino acids. CDR1 SGHAT and CDR2 FQNNGV come from the germline V gene. Losses at the gene ends were 5 bases for V and 9 bases for J; bases not matched to a gene: 10. In the original analysis: Amplification from reference gene primers served as the basis for estimated nucleated cell counts. Generated by immunoSEQ multiplex PCR, the TCRdb table keeps only in-frame clones and is missing some. V and J calls and clone size follow that table, whereas D and trimming were derived from the DNA. This sample has some 140,000 clones, with more than 75% found just once. The specimen was peripheral blood. This TCR came from a woman aged 50 to 65 who had recovered from COVID-19. This rearrangement joins TRBV11-2 to TRBJ1-6; 7 nucleotides match TRBD1. The CDR3 DNA reads as TGTGCCAGCAGCGTTACCTTAGGGGGCACTTCACCCCTCCACTTT. This gives the protein CASSVTLGGTSPLHF.